This T cell receptor beta chain stems from a study of Ad26.COV2.S vaccination and SARS-CoV-2 variants. Overall study context: Recipients of Ad26.COV2.S got it intramuscularly, once or twice 56 days apart.

The study, taken as a whole, reports: Among vaccine recipients, spike-specific TCR breadth exceeded that of placebo recipients. In TCR breadth and depth analyses, total T cell responses may have been underestimated.

This clone came up a few times. Its antigen is currently unknown. This specimen includes other DNA sequences encoding the same CDR3. Repertoires were generated with immunoSEQ multiplex PCR, while TCRdb's copy carries only in-frame clones and drops some. Of 350,000 to 450,000 clones listed, around four fifths are singletons. J lost 3 bases, V lost 6 bases, and 3 bases had no gene match. Per the germline V gene, CDR1 is MNHEY and CDR2 is SVGAGI. The CDR3 runs to 13 residues. This sample's treatment: 15 to 20 received Ad26.COV2.S at low or high dose, single or two shots; 5 received placebo; per-sample allocation not given. Samples analyzed were those drawn on day 63 after the first vaccine or placebo injection. Built on an Ad26 vector, the vaccine expressed Wuhan-strain SARS-CoV-2 spike.

Sequenced material: peripheral blood, taken in a trial of Ad26.COV2.S vaccine versus placebo. The sequence came from a person between 18 and 65 years old who received the Ad26.COV2.S COVID-19 vaccine or a placebo. The V gene is TRBV6-5, the J gene TRBJ2-5; 8 bases line up with TRBD2. The CDR3 DNA follows: TGTGCCAGCAGCCCGGGAGGGGAAGAGACCCAGTACTTC. This gives the protein CASSPGGEETQYF.